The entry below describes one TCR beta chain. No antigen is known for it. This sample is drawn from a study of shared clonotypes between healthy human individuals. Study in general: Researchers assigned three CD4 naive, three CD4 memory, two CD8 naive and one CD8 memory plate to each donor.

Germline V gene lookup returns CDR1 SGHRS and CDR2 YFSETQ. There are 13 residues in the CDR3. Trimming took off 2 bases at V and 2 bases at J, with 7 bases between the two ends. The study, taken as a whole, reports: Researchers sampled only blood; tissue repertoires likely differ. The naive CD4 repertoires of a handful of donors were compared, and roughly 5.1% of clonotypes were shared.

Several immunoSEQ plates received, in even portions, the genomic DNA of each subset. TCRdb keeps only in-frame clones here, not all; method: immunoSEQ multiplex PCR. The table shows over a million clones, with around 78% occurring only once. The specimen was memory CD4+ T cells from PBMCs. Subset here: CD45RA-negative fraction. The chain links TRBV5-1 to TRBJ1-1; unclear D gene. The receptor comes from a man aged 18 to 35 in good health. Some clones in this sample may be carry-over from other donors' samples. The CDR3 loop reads CASSFGINTEAFF. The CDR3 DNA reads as TGCGCCAGCAGCTTCGGCATTAACACTGAAGCTTTCTTT.